Listed below are T cell receptor beta chains from one sample, sequenced in a study of T cell responses to AZD1222 COVID-19 vaccine. TCRdb's table, derived via immunoSEQ multiplex PCR, lists solely in-frame clones and lacks some. This repertoire shows about 180,000 clones, approximately 95% found once; its top ten account for around 0.93%. The sequences come from peripheral blood, collected 28 days after the second dose of the MenACWY control vaccine. The receptors derive from an adult who received the MenACWY meningococcal vaccine as a control. CDR3s leave out the opening cysteine and the closing phenylalanine or tryptophan. Each record gives: V gene, CDR3 protein.

>TRBV14
ASSQSGEGGKVEAF
>TRBV7-9
ASREGSGVGTQY
>TRBV6-2/TRBV6-3
ASTPGRRGGRGGRQY
>TRBV9
ASSVGVTSGQGRRGYT
>TRBV4-1
ASSIPGNTIY
>TRBV30
AWSGAANTEAF
>TRBV5-1
ASSSGTPNNEQF
>TRBV7-2
ASSEGGNQPQH
>TRBV28
ASSTHDATGELF
>TRBV12-3/TRBV12-4
ASSFWGDEKLF
>TRBV5-6
ASSLHGGNGYT
>TRBV5-1
ASSLGSPTREPQH
>TRBV5-5
ASTPGQANYGYT
>TRBV5-1
ASSNRDRDHGYT